The 27 T cell receptor beta chains given below trace back to one sample, sequenced in a study of early T cells in non-severe SARS-CoV-2 infection. TCRdb re-analysed the 5' RACE reads in MiXCR, keeping a single row per CDR3 protein. There are about 77,000 distinct CDR3 sequences in the sample; around 9.9% occur only once, and nearly 5% lies in the top ten. Sequencing was done on a sample of whole blood. Receptors originate from an adult who was a healthcare worker with PCR-confirmed SARS-CoV-2 infection or an uninfected control (not recorded which).

This clonotype was observed at least ten times. This chain links TRBV7-6 with TRBJ2-1, with D unclear. The CDR3 is 13 residues long. V was clipped by 0 bases and J by 4 bases, with 4 bases between them. The germline gives CDR1 SGHVS, CDR2 FNYEAQ. The CDR3 protein is CASSLALYNEQFF. The CDR3, as DNA: TGTGCCAGCAGCTTAGCTCTATACAATGAGCAGTTCTTC.

The V and J genes are TRBV27 and TRBJ2-1; 7 nucleotides agree with TRBD2. Trimming cost V 3 bases and J 0 bases; bases outside gene matches: 5. The CDR3 contains 16 residues. Germline V gene data show CDR1 as MNHEY and CDR2 as SMNVEV (reference sequence). The CDR3 nucleotides read TGTGCCAGCAGTTTTTCGTCTAGCGGCTCCTACAATGAGCAGTTCTTC. Residues: CASSFSSSGSYNEQFF.

At least ten counts were recorded for this clonotype. V gene TRBV12-3 or TRBV12-4 combines with J gene TRBJ1-6; no clear D. The CDR3 contains 13 residues. The V and J ends lost 8 bases and 7 bases respectively, with 12 bases between them. The CDR3 nucleotides read TGTGCCAGCCGGGTTATGGGGAATTCACCCCTCCACTTT. Translating it yields CASRVMGNSPLHF.

The table lists this clonotype with many counts. The rearrangement joins TRBV3-1 to TRBJ2-3, with 9 nucleotides matching TRBD2. The trim removed 0 bases at V and 5 bases at J, leaving 6 bases unmatched. The CDR3 totals 16 residues. The germline gives CDR1 LGHDT, CDR2 YNNKEL (reference sequence). The CDR3 spells CASSQEVAGEGDTQYF. The CDR3 bases are TGTGCCAGCAGCCAAGAGGTAGCGGGAGAGGGAGATACGCAGTATTTT.

The CDR3 is CASSPPNTAGQFF. For the CDR3, the DNA is TGTGCCAGCTCACCACCCAACACCGCCGGGCAGTTCTTC. The chain couples TRBV18 to TRBJ2-1; no firm D call. V lost 0 bases and J 12 bases, leaving 12 bases between the germline ends. The germline V gene has CDR1 KGHSH and CDR2 LQKENI. The length of the CDR3 is 13 residues.

Ten or more counts support this clonotype. The rearrangement joins TRBV27 to TRBJ1-2, with TRBD1 identical over 9 bases. V lost 5 bases, J lost 7 bases, and 8 bases stayed unmatched. From germline, CDR1 is MNHEY and CDR2 SMNVEV (reference sequence). The CDR3 is 14 amino acids. This CDR3 is CASSNRDRVRGYTF. The CDR3 nucleotides are TGTGCCAGCAGTAACCGGGACAGGGTGCGTGGCTACACCTTC.

The J gene is TRBJ2-2, the V gene TRBV30; D is uncertain. Germline-derived CDR1 and CDR2 are GTSNPN and SVGIG (reference sequence). The CDR3 spans 15 residues. V was trimmed by 1 base and J by 3 bases, leaving 12 bases between them. CDR3 in amino acids: CAWSGVSTHTGELFF. The CDR3 DNA follows: TGTGCCTGGAGTGGTGTTTCTACACACACCGGGGAGCTGTTTTTT. Looking up the rest from reference TRBV30 and TRBJ2-2 gives the full variable domain: SQTIHQWPATLVQPVGSPLSLECTVEGTSNPNLYWYRQAAGRGLQLLFYSVGIGQISSEVPQNLSASRPQDRQFILSSKKLLLSDSGFYLCAWSGVSTHTGELFFGEGSRLTVL.

The J gene is TRBJ2-3, the V gene TRBV28; D not certain. The germline V gene encodes CDR1 MDHEN and CDR2 SYDVKM. The CDR3 has 12 residues. V was clipped by 4 bases and J by 5 bases, with 7 bases between them. The CDR3 is CASSSFIDTQYF. The CDR3 DNA follows: TGTGCCAGCAGTTCCTTCATAGATACGCAGTATTTT.

This clonotype was detected many times. The V gene is TRBV11-2, the J gene TRBJ1-1, with D hard to call. This CDR3 is built from 13 residues. The V end was cut by 1 base, the J end by 11 bases, with 14 bases between. CDR1 and CDR2 (germline): SGHAT, FQNNGV. The CDR3: CASSLVAGREAFF. The CDR3 nucleotides read TGTGCCAGCAGCTTAGTGGCTGGACGGGAGGCTTTCTTT.

This clonotype was recorded at least ten times. CDR3 region: CSARKIGTPLPGANVLTF. As DNA, the CDR3 is TGCAGTGCTAGGAAAATAGGGACACCCTTACCTGGGGCCAACGTCCTGACTTTC. The V gene is TRBV20-1, the J gene TRBJ2-6; tentative D call: TRBD1 (6 bases). The CDR3 runs to 18 residues. The germline gives CDR1 DFQATT, CDR2 SNEGSKA (reference sequence). V lost 3 bases and J 2 bases, leaving 20 bases between the germline ends.

Ten or more counts support this clonotype. This chain connects TRBV28 to TRBJ2-3; 7 positions match TRBD1. This CDR3 is built from 15 residues. The germline V gene encodes CDR1 MDHEN and CDR2 SYDVKM. The V gene end was trimmed by 7 bases and the J gene end by 4 bases; junction bases not matched to a gene: 11. The DNA of the CDR3 is TGTGCCAGCACCCGGGGCGACAGGGACGCAGATACGCAGTATTTT. Translating gives CASTRGDRDADTQYF.

Concerning this clonotype itself: This may be a read error: a much more frequent sequence differs by one nucleotide. V and J are TRBV9 and TRBJ2-3; TRBD2 is a possible D gene (5 bases). Trimming removed 4 bases at V and 11 bases at J, with 14 bases between. The CDR3 covers 12 residues. Per germline, CDR1 SGDLS and CDR2 YYNGEE. DNA of the CDR3: TGTGCCAGCAGCACCTCGGGCGGGTGGCAGTATTTT. As protein: CASSTSGGWQYF.

This clonotype was detected many times. The rearrangement links TRBV7-2 to TRBJ2-7; 7 positions match TRBD1. CDR1 SGHTA and CDR2 FQGNSA come from the germline V gene. This CDR3 comprises 14 residues. J gave up 2 bases and V 5 bases, and 6 bases lay outside the gene matches. The CDR3 spells CASSPDRAAYEQYF. The CDR3 bases are TGTGCCAGCAGCCCCGACAGGGCAGCCTACGAGCAGTACTTC.

This clonotype was recorded many times. The rearrangement links TRBV7-3 to TRBJ2-1; TRBD2 matches 8 bases. V shed 1 base, J shed 4 bases, and the junction held 6 bases outside the gene matches. This CDR3 region has 16 residues. Per germline, CDR1 SGHTA and CDR2 FQGTGA. The CDR3: CASSLRAGEMYNEQFF. The CDR3 bases are TGTGCCAGCAGCTTAAGAGCGGGAGAGATGTACAATGAGCAGTTCTTC.

The sample holds many counts of this clonotype. The V call is TRBV12-3 or TRBV12-4, the J call TRBJ1-3; unclear D gene. Trimming left V 7 bases short and J 0 bases short, with 13 bases between. The CDR3 has 15 residues. CDR3 DNA sequence: TGTGCCAGCACCCTACCAGGCAGCTCTGGAAACACCATATATTTT. This encodes CASTLPGSSGNTIYF.

This clonotype was found a few times. V is TRBV20-1 and J is TRBJ1-3; D unresolved. The V gene's germline CDR1 is DFQATT and CDR2 SNEGSKA (reference sequence). The V end was cut by 3 bases, the J end by 0 bases, with 6 bases between. CDR3 length equals 13 residues. This CDR3 reads CSARAYSGNTIYF. In DNA form, the CDR3 reads TGCAGTGCTAGGGCGTACTCTGGAAACACCATATATTTT.

The chain is built from TRBV7-8 and TRBJ2-1; 7 positions match TRBD2. With 5 bases clipped from V and 3 bases from J, the junction kept 7 bases outside the gene matches. This CDR3 contains 15 residues. Germline V gene sequence: CDR1 SGHVS, CDR2 FQNEAQ. Written as DNA, the CDR3 is TGTGCCAGCAGCATCTCTAGCGGTAACTACAATGAGCAGTTCTTC. Its protein product is CASSISSGNYNEQFF.

The chain has TRBV6-5 and TRBJ1-2; the match to TRBD1 covers 9 bases. The germline V gene encodes CDR1 MNHEY and CDR2 SVGAGI. J gave up 8 bases and V 2 bases, and 9 bases lay outside the gene matches. CDR3 length: 15 residues. The CDR3 is CASSYLGQGSKGYTF. As DNA, the CDR3 is TGTGCCAGCAGTTACCTGGGACAGGGTTCGAAAGGCTACACCTTC.

This chain connects TRBV6-5 to TRBJ2-1, with 11 bases that match TRBD2. Trimming removed 6 bases from V and 5 bases from J; junction bases left unmatched: 18. CDR1 is MNHEY, CDR2 SVGAGI, per germline. The CDR3 covers 19 residues. The CDR3 DNA reads TGTGCCAGCAGACCAACTCGGGGTAGCGGGAGGGCCCGGGACAATGAGCAGTTCTTC. As protein: CASRPTRGSGRARDNEQFF.

This clonotype was seen repeatedly, ten times or more. The rearrangement uses TRBV12-3 or TRBV12-4 and TRBJ1-2; D is unclear. V was shortened by 8 bases and J by 4 bases, with 17 bases between the two germline ends. The CDR3 is 14 amino acids. As DNA, the CDR3 is TGTGCCAGCTCCCCCCACCTAAAGTCCTATGGCTACACCTTC. Its protein product is CASSPHLKSYGYTF.

This clonotype was observed many times. The chain is built from TRBV14 and TRBJ1-1, with D hard to call. The V end was cut by 0 bases, the J end by 8 bases, with 10 bases between. From germline, CDR1 is SGHDN and CDR2 FVKESK. The CDR3 loop spans 13 amino acids. This CDR3 reads CASSQDPWEEAFF. The CDR3 bases are TGTGCCAGCAGCCAAGATCCGTGGGAGGAAGCTTTCTTT.

There are many counts of this clonotype. V and J are TRBV7-9 and TRBJ2-3; perhaps TRBD2 as D (5 bases). Trimming took off 7 bases at V and 0 bases at J, with 17 bases between the two ends. CDR3 length equals 16 residues. Germline CDR1 and CDR2: SEHNR and FQNEAQ (reference sequence). The CDR3 is CASTSNGGGSTDTQYF. The CDR3 bases are TGTGCCAGCACCTCTAACGGAGGCGGGAGCACAGATACGCAGTATTTT.

This clonotype was detected ten times or more. An end of the junction does not agree with germline; a read error may underlie this. This chain uses TRBV5-6 with TRBJ1-2; a weak D match, TRBD1 (5 bases). Germline assignment: CDR1 SGHDT and CDR2 YYEEEE. This CDR3 has 14 residues. This chain's CDR3 is CASTLTGANYGYTF. As DNA, the CDR3 is TGTGCCAGCACCTTGACTGGGGCGAACTATGGCTACACCTTC.

This clonotype was recorded many times. The rearrangement links TRBV7-2 to TRBJ1-6, with D tentatively TRBD1 (5 bases). Trimming removed 2 bases at V and 5 bases at J, with 13 bases between. This CDR3 region has 16 residues. In germline, CDR1 is SGHTA, CDR2 FQGNSA. The CDR3 sequence: CASSLLGTSNNSPLHF. CDR3 DNA: TGTGCCAGCAGCTTATTAGGGACGTCGAATAATTCACCCCTCCACTTT.

This chain's CDR3 is CASSRTGAEGSQYF. The CDR3 DNA reads as TGTGCCAGCAGCCGTACAGGGGCCGAAGGATCCCAGTACTTC. The chain links TRBV28 to TRBJ2-5; 7 bases fit TRBD1. Trimming at V came to 6 bases and at J to 9 bases, leaving 13 bases not matched to a gene. The CDR3 length is 14 residues. The germline gives CDR1 MDHEN, CDR2 SYDVKM.

This clonotype was recorded many times. The genes are TRBV15 and TRBJ1-2; 9 bases line up with TRBD1. Germline V gene data show CDR1 as LNHNV and CDR2 as YYDKDF (reference sequence). V was pared by 4 bases and J by 7 bases, with 4 bases of the junction left unmatched. CDR3 size: 13 residues. CDR3 DNA sequence: TGTGCCACCAGCATACAGGGGGCGGGTGGCTACACCTTC. Translation: CATSIQGAGGYTF. The full variable domain, its missing parts supplied by reference TRBV15 and TRBJ1-2, is DAMVIQNPRYQVTQFGKPVTLSCSQTLNHNVMYWYQQKSSQAPKLLFHYYDKDFNNEADTPDNFQSRRPNTSFCFLDIRSPGLGDTAMYLCATSIQGAGGYTFGSGTRLTVV.

There are a few counts of this clonotype. V and J are TRBV11-1 and TRBJ2-2; no firm D call. The CDR3 sequence is 14 residues long. Trimming cost V 6 bases and J 4 bases, with 12 bases left between them. CDR1 is SGHAT and CDR2 is FQDESV in the germline V gene (reference sequence). The CDR3 protein is CASRLGSPTGELFF. In DNA form, the CDR3 reads TGTGCCAGCAGACTGGGTAGCCCCACCGGGGAGCTGTTTTTT.